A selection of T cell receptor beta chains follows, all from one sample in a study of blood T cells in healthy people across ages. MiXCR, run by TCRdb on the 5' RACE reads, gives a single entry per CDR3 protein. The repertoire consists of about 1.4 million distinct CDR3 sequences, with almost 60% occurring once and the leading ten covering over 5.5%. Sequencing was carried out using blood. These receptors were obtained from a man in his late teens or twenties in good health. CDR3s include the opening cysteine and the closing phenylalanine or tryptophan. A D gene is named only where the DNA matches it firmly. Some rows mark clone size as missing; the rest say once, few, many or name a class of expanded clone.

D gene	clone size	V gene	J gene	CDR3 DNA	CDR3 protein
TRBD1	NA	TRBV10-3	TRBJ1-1	TGTGCCATCAACCCGGGACAGAGGAACACTGAAGCTTTCTTT	CAINPGQRNTEAFF
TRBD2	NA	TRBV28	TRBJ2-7	TGTGCCAGCAGTTTGGGGTTGAGGTTCGGGGGGGCCCAGTACTTC	CASSLGLRFGGAQYF
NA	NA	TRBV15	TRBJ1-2	TGTGCCACCAGCAGTTCAGGAACCTATGGCTACACCTTC	CATSSSGTYGYTF
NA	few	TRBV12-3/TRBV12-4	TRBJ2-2	TGTGCCAGCAGGCTACAGGGTACCGGGGAGCTGTTTTTT	CASRLQGTGELFF
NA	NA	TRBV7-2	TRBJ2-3	TGTGCCAGCAGCGCACTAGTGGGTCTGCGGACAGATACGCAGTATTTT	CASSALVGLRTDTQYF
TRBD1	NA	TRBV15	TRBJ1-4	TGTGCCACCAGCACGGGACAGGGCCCGGGGGAAAAACTGTTTTTT	CATSTGQGPGEKLFF
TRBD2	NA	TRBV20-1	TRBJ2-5	TGCAGTGCACAACAGACGGGGGGGCAAGAGACCCAGTACTTC	CSAQQTGGQETQYF
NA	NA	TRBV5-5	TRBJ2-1	TGTGCCAGCAGCTTGGCGCCACCCGACAATGAGCAGTTCTTC	CASSLAPPDNEQFF
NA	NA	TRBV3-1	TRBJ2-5	TGTGCCAGCAGCCAAGATCTAACGGGGGGCGAGACCCAGTACTTC	CASSQDLTGGETQYF
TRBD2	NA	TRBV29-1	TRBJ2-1	TGCAGCGCCGGACTAGCGGGAGGGCGTGAGCAGTTCTTC	CSAGLAGGREQFF
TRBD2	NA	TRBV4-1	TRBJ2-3	TGCGCCAGCAGCTCCTTGGGGGAGGGTGGCACAGATACGCAGTATTTT	CASSSLGEGGTDTQYF
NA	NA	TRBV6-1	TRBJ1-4	TGTGCCAGCAGTGACCCCAGAGGATTTGAAAAACTGTTTTTT	CASSDPRGFEKLFF
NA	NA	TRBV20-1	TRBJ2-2	TGCAGTGCTAGGCCCTCAACGCGGCTAGCAATCGGGGAGCTGTTTTTT	CSARPSTRLAIGELFF
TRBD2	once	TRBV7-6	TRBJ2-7	TGTGCCAGCAGCTTAGTAGGGGCGGGAGAACTGGCCGAGCAGTACTTC	CASSLVGAGELAEQYF
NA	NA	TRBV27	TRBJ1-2	TGTGCCAGCAGAGCACAGGGTCCGAGCTATGGCTACACCTTC	CASRAQGPSYGYTF
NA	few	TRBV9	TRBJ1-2	TGTGCCAGCAGCGTCGGCAGGTCCAATGGCTACACCTTC	CASSVGRSNGYTF
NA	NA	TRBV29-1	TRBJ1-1	TGCAGCGTCAGGATGGACAAGCTGAACACTGAAGCTTTCTTT	CSVRMDKLNTEAFF
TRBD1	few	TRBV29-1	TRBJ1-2	TGCAGCGTTGTTGTGACAGGGGTCGACGGCTACACCTTC	CSVVVTGVDGYTF
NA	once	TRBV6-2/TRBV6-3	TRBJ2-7	TGTGCCAGCATCCCCACCGGGACCGCTAGCTCCTACGAGCAGTACTTC	CASIPTGTASSYEQYF
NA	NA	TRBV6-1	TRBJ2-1	TGTGCCAGCAGTGACCCTTTGCCAGGGTGGGATAACAATGAGCAGTTCTTC	CASSDPLPGWDNNEQFF